Listed below are T cell receptor beta chains from one sample, sequenced in a study of blood T cell repertoires in COVID-19. Some clones are missing from TCRdb's copy, which holds only in-frame ones; the method was immunoSEQ multiplex PCR. The top ten hold 3% to 3.5% of the sample, which has about 170,000 clones, around 85% seen once. Sequenced: peripheral blood. The receptors stem from a human donor with acute or convalescent COVID-19. The donor label of this sample is uncertain. CDR3s include the opening cysteine and the closing phenylalanine or tryptophan. The order of the fields is J gene, D gene, V gene, clone size, CDR3 DNA, CDR3 protein. A D gene is named only where the DNA matches it firmly. Clone sizes are given selectively: once, few, many, or a class where the clone is expanded.

J: TRBJ2-1
D: NA
V: TRBV12-3/TRBV12-4
size: NA
DNA: TGTGCCAGCAGTGTTAGCGCGGTGGATGAGCAGTTCTTC
CDR3: CASSVSAVDEQFF

J: TRBJ2-7
D: NA
V: TRBV30
size: NA
DNA: TGTGCCTGGAGTACGATTGGAGCGCGGACTGCAAGCTCCTACGAGCAGTACTTC
CDR3: CAWSTIGARTASSYEQYF

J: TRBJ2-2
D: NA
V: TRBV9
size: NA
DNA: TGTGCCAGCAGCTTAGGTTATCGAGGGACCGGGGAGCTGTTTTTT
CDR3: CASSLGYRGTGELFF

J: TRBJ1-3
D: NA
V: TRBV2
size: few
DNA: TGTGCCAGCTCCGCACTTCGAAACACCATATATTTT
CDR3: CASSALRNTIYF

J: TRBJ1-1
D: NA
V: TRBV2
size: NA
DNA: TGTGCCAGCAGCCGGGGGGTGGATGGGACTGAAGCTTTCTTT
CDR3: CASSRGVDGTEAFF

J: TRBJ1-4
D: TRBD1
V: TRBV5-4
size: NA
DNA: TGTGCCAGCAGCCGACAGGGGCCAGCAACTAATGAAAAACTGTTTTTT
CDR3: CASSRQGPATNEKLFF

J: TRBJ2-5
D: NA
V: TRBV7-8
size: once
DNA: TGTGCCAGCAGCTTAAACCCTAGCCGGGAGACCCAGTACTTC
CDR3: CASSLNPSRETQYF

J: TRBJ1-1
D: TRBD1
V: TRBV18
size: few
DNA: TGTGCCAGCTCACCCCAGGTACAGGGGGCGAGGGGAACTGAAGCTTTCTTT
CDR3: CASSPQVQGARGTEAFF

J: TRBJ2-2
D: NA
V: TRBV18
size: once
DNA: TGTGCCAGCTCACCAGAAAGGGACATGGAGCTGTTTTTT
CDR3: CASSPERDMELFF

J: TRBJ2-3
D: TRBD2
V: TRBV30
size: NA
DNA: TGTGCCTGGGACCGGGACTACACAGATACGCAGTATTTT
CDR3: CAWDRDYTDTQYF

J: TRBJ1-6
D: NA
V: TRBV4-1
size: NA
DNA: TGCGCCAGCAGCCGAGGAGGCTCTGGGAGCCGGGGGTCACCCCTCCACTTT
CDR3: CASSRGGSGSRGSPLHF

J: TRBJ2-1
D: TRBD1
V: TRBV18
size: NA
DNA: TGTGCCAGCTCACAAGGACGGGACAGGGGTTTACGGGAGCAGTTCTTC
CDR3: CASSQGRDRGLREQFF

J: TRBJ2-3
D: TRBD2
V: TRBV6-4
size: NA
DNA: TGTGCCAGCAGTGACATTATCGGCGGGGGAAGTACAGATACGCAGTATTTT
CDR3: CASSDIIGGGSTDTQYF

J: TRBJ1-2
D: NA
V: TRBV5-6
size: NA
DNA: TGTGCCAGCAGGGGGGACTCCTATGGCTACACCTTC
CDR3: CASRGDSYGYTF

J: TRBJ1-2
D: NA
V: TRBV19
size: NA
DNA: TGTGCCAGTAGTGCTACAGGGACGGCTGGCTACACCTTC
CDR3: CASSATGTAGYTF

J: TRBJ2-1
D: TRBD2
V: TRBV19
size: once
DNA: TGTGCCAGTACCCTACTGGGTAGCGGGGTGAGTAATGAGCAGTTCTTC
CDR3: CASTLLGSGVSNEQFF

J: TRBJ2-7
D: NA
V: TRBV11-3
size: NA
DNA: TGTGCCAGCAGCCACCGGGACTCGAGCTCCTACGAGCAGTACTTC
CDR3: CASSHRDSSSYEQYF

J: TRBJ2-1
D: TRBD2
V: TRBV6-4
size: NA
DNA: TGTGCCAGCAGTGACGGGGGGGCCTACAATGAGCAGTTCTTC
CDR3: CASSDGGAYNEQFF

J: TRBJ2-7
D: NA
V: TRBV28
size: NA
DNA: TGTGCCAGCAGTTTACTTCAGGGCGAGCAGTACTTC
CDR3: CASSLLQGEQYF

J: TRBJ1-5
D: TRBD1
V: TRBV5-4
size: few
DNA: TGTGCCAGCAGCTTGCCGGAGGGGGCCGGCAATCAGCCCCAGCATTTT
CDR3: CASSLPEGAGNQPQHF

J: TRBJ1-5
D: NA
V: TRBV19
size: NA
DNA: TGTGCCAGTAGTCCGGGGAATCAGCCCCAGCATTTT
CDR3: CASSPGNQPQHF

J: TRBJ1-1
D: NA
V: TRBV5-1
size: NA
DNA: TGCGCCAGCAGCTTGGGGGCAGGTCGTGGTAACACTGAAGCTTTCTTT
CDR3: CASSLGAGRGNTEAFF

J: TRBJ1-1
D: NA
V: TRBV15
size: NA
DNA: TGTGCCACCAGCAGAGATCGGGGTTTAAATGAAGCTTTCTTT
CDR3: CATSRDRGLNEAFF

J: TRBJ1-6
D: NA
V: TRBV7-2
size: NA
DNA: TGTGCCAGCAGCCCGCCGGGACTGAACTATTCACCCCTCCACTTT
CDR3: CASSPPGLNYSPLHF

J: TRBJ1-1
D: NA
V: TRBV5-4
size: NA
DNA: TGTGCCAGCAGCTTACGGTCGAAGTCGAGGGAAGCTTTCTTT
CDR3: CASSLRSKSREAFF

J: TRBJ2-6
D: TRBD1
V: TRBV5-4
size: NA
DNA: TGTGCCAGCAGCTTACGGCCAGGGGGCGCAACCAGGGCCAACGTCCTGACTTTC
CDR3: CASSLRPGGATRANVLTF

J: TRBJ2-7
D: TRBD2
V: TRBV19
size: NA
DNA: TGTGCCAGTAGCAGGGGAGGGACTAGCTTTAACGAGCAGTACTTC
CDR3: CASSRGGTSFNEQYF

J: TRBJ1-2
D: TRBD1
V: TRBV7-9
size: NA
DNA: TGTGCCAGCAGCTTAGCGGGGACAGGGGGCCTGCAGGGCTACACCTTC
CDR3: CASSLAGTGGLQGYTF

J: TRBJ1-3
D: TRBD1
V: TRBV4-3
size: NA
DNA: TGCGCCAGCAGCCATCGGGACAGTGGAAACACCATATATTTT
CDR3: CASSHRDSGNTIYF

J: TRBJ1-1
D: TRBD1
V: TRBV24-1
size: NA
DNA: TGTGCCACCAGGGGAACGGGACAGGGGAACACTGAAGCTTTCTTT
CDR3: CATRGTGQGNTEAFF

J: TRBJ2-1
D: NA
V: TRBV29-1
size: NA
DNA: TGCAGCGTAGGACTGGGGCAGGGGTCCGACAATGAGCAGTTCTTC
CDR3: CSVGLGQGSDNEQFF

J: TRBJ2-1
D: TRBD2
V: TRBV7-9
size: NA
DNA: TGTGCCAGCAGCTCCTATAGCGGGGGGGCCACCAATGAGCAGTTCTTC
CDR3: CASSSYSGGATNEQFF

J: TRBJ1-2
D: NA
V: TRBV29-1
size: NA
DNA: TGCAGCGTTTCAGGGGAGCTTAACTATGGCTACACCTTC
CDR3: CSVSGELNYGYTF

J: TRBJ2-3
D: TRBD1
V: TRBV5-1
size: few
DNA: TGCGCCAGCAGCTCGACAGGGAGCACAGATACGCAGTATTTT
CDR3: CASSSTGSTDTQYF

J: TRBJ2-6
D: NA
V: TRBV11-2
size: NA
DNA: TGTGCCAGCAGCTTAGTAGGAGGCGGGGCCAACGTCCTGACTTTC
CDR3: CASSLVGGGANVLTF